These T cell receptor beta chains were read from a single sample in a study of identical twins. TCRdb re-called the 5' RACE reads through MiXCR, storing one row per CDR3 protein. The sample carries about 690,000 distinct CDR3 sequences, 5.5% to 7.5% recorded once. Sequenced material: naive T cells sorted from blood. The receptor source for this set is a young man in good health. Each CDR3 is given with its conserved first and last residue. Fields, in order: D gene, clone size, J gene, V gene, CDR3 protein, CDR3 DNA. A D gene is named only where the DNA matches it firmly. The size field is filled for only some rows; it gives once, few, many or a size class.

TRBD2 few TRBJ2-1 TRBV3-1 CASSQKFGTSGSPYNEQFF TGTGCCAGCAGCCAAAAATTTGGGACTAGCGGGAGTCCCTACAATGAGCAGTTCTTC
. few TRBJ1-2 TRBV25-1 CASSEEGAKLSTLTF TGTGCCAGCAGTGAAGAAGGGGCGAAGCTCTCAACTCTCACCTTC
. . TRBJ1-2 TRBV27 CASRSLGGSNYGYTF TGTGCCAGCAGATCACTAGGGGGGAGTAACTATGGCTACACCTTC
. . TRBJ2-3 TRBV9 CASSVDPSSTDTQYF TGTGCCAGCAGCGTAGACCCCAGTAGCACAGATACGCAGTATTTT
. few TRBJ1-6 TRBV5-1 CASSLAQDSPLHF TGCGCCAGCAGCTTGGCCCAAGATTCACCCCTCCACTTT
. few TRBJ2-1 TRBV3-1 CASSQDLDYNEQFF TGTGCCAGCAGCCAAGATTTAGACTACAATGAGCAGTTCTTC
TRBD1 many TRBJ2-5 TRBV20-1 CSADRGQETQYF TGCAGTGCGGACAGGGGGCAGGAGACCCAGTACTTC
. few TRBJ1-6 TRBV6-5 CASSNSGAIINSPLHF TGTGCCAGCAGTAACTCCGGGGCTATTATCAATTCACCCCTCCACTTT
. few TRBJ2-5 TRBV7-2 CASSLDSVAGETQYF TGTGCCAGCAGCTTAGATTCCGTGGCGGGGGAGACCCAGTACTTC
. many TRBJ1-1 TRBV4-2 CASSALTGLTEAFF TGTGCCAGCAGCGCCCTGACAGGACTCACTGAAGCTTTCTTT
. many TRBJ1-1 TRBV5-1 CASSLAVNTEAFF TGTGCCAGCAGTTTAGCGGTGAACACTGAAGCTTTCTTT
. . TRBJ2-1 TRBV24-1 CATSDFVSWGEQFF TGTGCCACCAGTGATTTTGTTAGCTGGGGTGAGCAGTTCTTC
TRBD1 many TRBJ2-1 TRBV12-3/TRBV12-4 CASMSGGARDEQFF TGTGCCAGCATGTCAGGGGGCGCAAGGGATGAGCAGTTCTTC
TRBD2 . TRBJ2-1 TRBV24-1 CATSDLGSGVSDEQFF TGTGCCACCAGTGATTTGGGTAGCGGGGTCTCGGATGAGCAGTTCTTC
TRBD2 few TRBJ2-7 TRBV25-1 CASSEFAGVYEQYF TGTGCCAGCAGTGAATTTGCGGGAGTCTACGAGCAGTACTTC
. many TRBJ2-5 TRBV5-1 CASSPISSETQYF TGCGCCAGCAGCCCTATCTCGTCGGAGACCCAGTACTTC
TRBD2 . TRBJ2-7 TRBV2 CASSGRASGSGEQYF TGTGCCAGCAGTGGTCGGGCTAGCGGGAGTGGAGAGCAGTACTTC
. few TRBJ1-2 TRBV29-1 CSVVSRRSYTF TGCAGCGTTGTAAGCAGACGCTCCTACACCTTC
. many TRBJ2-7 TRBV6-5 CASSYSRGSYEQYF TGTGCCAGCAGTTACTCTAGGGGGTCCTACGAGCAGTACTTC
TRBD1 . TRBJ2-7 TRBV12-3/TRBV12-4 CASSSGTVDFQYF TGTGCCAGCAGTTCCGGGACAGTCGATTTTCAGTACTTC
TRBD2 many TRBJ2-7 TRBV5-1 CASSFPGGRYEQYF TGCGCCAGCAGCTTTCCGGGGGGACGGTACGAGCAGTACTTC
TRBD2 . TRBJ2-3 TRBV20-1 CSAFSGREGVTQYF TGCAGTGCTTTTAGCGGGAGGGAGGGCGTTACGCAGTATTTT
. . TRBJ1-6 TRBV12-3/TRBV12-4 CASTPGTTYNSPLHF TGTGCCAGCACCCCTGGGACTACTTATAATTCACCCCTCCACTTT
. few TRBJ1-2 TRBV6-6 CASSYTGGYTF TGTGCCAGCAGTTACACGGGTGGCTACACCTTC
. many TRBJ1-6 TRBV10-3 CAISDGGTGNSPLHF TGTGCCATCAGTGATGGGGGGACGGGTAATTCACCCCTCCACTTT
. many TRBJ1-5 TRBV12-3/TRBV12-4 CASSWAGQPQHF TGTGCCAGCAGTTGGGCCGGTCAGCCCCAGCATTTT
. many TRBJ1-6 TRBV10-3 CAIRPGRDNSPLHF TGTGCCATCAGGCCGGGACGGGATAATTCACCCCTCCACTTT
. many TRBJ2-1 TRBV29-1 CSVTIGGAPYNEQFF TGCAGCGTTACGATCGGCGGAGCGCCGTACAATGAGCAGTTCTTC
. many TRBJ1-4 TRBV29-1 CSVDAGIDEKLFF TGCAGCGTTGATGCAGGGATTGATGAAAAACTGTTTTTT
. many TRBJ1-4 TRBV12-3/TRBV12-4 CASSRMVGEKLFF TGTGCCAGCAGCCGCATGGTCGGGGAAAAACTGTTTTTT
TRBD1 many TRBJ1-5 TRBV29-1 CSVGGQLNQPQHF TGCAGCGTGGGGGGACAGCTCAATCAGCCCCAGCATTTT
. . TRBJ1-6 TRBV7-9 CASSPDLGGENSPLHF TGTGCCAGCAGCCCAGATTTGGGGGGGGAGAATTCACCCCTCCACTTT
TRBD2 many TRBJ2-1 TRBV20-1 CSARSGTSGNNEQFF TGCAGTGCTAGATCCGGGACTAGCGGAAACAATGAGCAGTTCTTC
. . TRBJ2-1 TRBV12-3/TRBV12-4 CASSAAEQFF TGTGCCAGCAGTGCAGCGGAGCAGTTCTTC
TRBD2 . TRBJ2-7 TRBV9 CASSVGTSGSREQYF TGTGCCAGCAGCGTCGGGACTAGCGGGAGTAGGGAGCAGTACTTC
TRBD2 many TRBJ2-7 TRBV27 CGSSGSGSYEQYF TGTGGCAGTTCCGGGAGCGGGAGCTACGAGCAGTACTTC
TRBD1 . TRBJ1-2 TRBV5-5 CASSLSPGTGHF TGTGCCAGCAGCTTGTCACCCGGGACAGGTCACTTC
. many TRBJ2-1 TRBV6-5 CASSYYPTGSDEQFF TGTGCCAGCAGTTACTACCCAACGGGGTCCGATGAGCAGTTCTTC
. many TRBJ1-6 TRBV4-3 CASSQGGQENSPLHF TGCGCCAGCAGCCAAGGTGGTCAGGAGAATTCACCCCTCCACTTT
TRBD1 . TRBJ1-5 TRBV3-1 CASSQVGWTGNQPQHF TGTGCCAGCAGCCAAGTAGGTTGGACAGGGAATCAGCCCCAGCATTTT
. many TRBJ1-1 TRBV7-2 CASSLVAGWSTEAFF TGTGCCAGCAGCTTAGTGGCAGGGTGGAGCACTGAAGCTTTCTTT
. many TRBJ1-3 TRBV7-8 CASSLGNSGNTIYF TGTGCCAGCAGCTTAGGGAACTCTGGAAACACCATATATTTT